Following are 9 T cell receptor beta chains from one sample sequenced in a study of long-term antiretroviral therapy in people with HIV. It was version v3.0 of the immunoSEQ assay that was run at survey level. Some clones are missing from TCRdb's copy, which holds only in-frame ones; the method was immunoSEQ multiplex PCR. Altogether around 37,000 clones are present, 75% to 85% being singletons, with the ten largest covering approximately 4.7%. The source was unsorted PBMCs, collected approximately 3.3 years after starting antiretroviral therapy. The source is a man between 18 and 35 years old with HIV.

V gene TRBV19 combines with J gene TRBJ2-5, with D maybe TRBD2 (6 bases). The germline CDR1 and CDR2 sequences are LNHDA and SQIVND (reference sequence). Deletions cut 6 bases from V and 3 bases from J, with 11 bases between. The CDR3 contains 13 residues. The CDR3 coding sequence is TGTGCCAGTAGACCGAGGAGGGAAGAGACCCAGTACTTC. It encodes CASRPRREETQYF.

This clone was recorded a few times. The chain combines TRBV7-6 with TRBJ2-7; D tentatively reads TRBD1 or TRBD2 (5 bases each). The germline V and J ends were trimmed by 3 bases and 7 bases, with 16 bases remaining between them. CDR1 is SGHVS and CDR2 is FNYEAQ in the germline V gene. This CDR3 spans 14 amino acids. CDR3 sequence (DNA): TGTGCCAGCAGCTTCTCTGGGGGTCGTAGGGAGCAGTACTTC. Translated: CASSFSGGRREQYF.

This clone showed up just once. The chain uses TRBV5-4 and TRBJ2-3; perhaps TRBD1 as D (5 bases). Germline assignment: CDR1 SGHNT and CDR2 YYREEE (reference sequence). The CDR3 extends over 15 amino acids. The V and J ends lost 0 bases and 2 bases respectively, with 10 bases between them. The DNA of the CDR3 is TGTGCCAGCAGCTTGGTTGCAGGGCACACAGATACGCAGTATTTT. It translates to CASSLVAGHTDTQYF. Using reference TRBV5-4 and TRBJ2-3 for the parts outside the CDR3, the full variable domain is ETGVTQSPTHLIKTRGQQVTLRCSSQSGHNTVSWYQQALGQGPQFIFQYYREEENGRGNFPPRFSGLQFPNYSSELNVNALELDDSALYLCASSLVAGHTDTQYFGPGTRLTVL.

This sequence joins TRBV6-5 and TRBJ1-2, with D uncertain. The V gene lost 0 bases and the J gene lost 6 bases, with 8 bases spanning the gap. The CDR3 runs to 13 residues. Germline CDR1 is MNHEY and CDR2 is SVGAGI. CDR3 in amino acids: CASSYSQWNGYTF. In DNA form, the CDR3 reads TGTGCCAGCAGTTACTCGCAGTGGAATGGCTACACCTTC.

This clone was seen a few times. The chain combines TRBV25-1 with TRBJ1-1; D is unclear. V was pared by 4 bases and J by 3 bases, with 6 bases between. The germline CDR1 and CDR2 sequences are MGHDK and SYGVNS. This CDR3 contains 12 residues. CDR3 DNA: TGTGCCAGCAGTGCGCAGTACACTGAAGCTTTCTTT. Its protein product is CASSAQYTEAFF. Full variable domain (rest looked up from reference TRBV25-1 and TRBJ1-1): EADIYQTPRYLVIGTGKKITLECSQTMGHDKMYWYQQDPGMELHLIHYSYGVNSTEKGDLSSESTVSRIRTEHFPLTLESARPSHTSQYLCASSAQYTEAFFGQGTRLTVV.

This clone was seen just once. The V call is TRBV7-2, the J call TRBJ2-1; a weak D match, TRBD2 (6 bases). Germline CDR1 SGHTA, CDR2 FQGNSA. This CDR3 contains 16 residues. V lost 5 bases and J lost 3, with 17 bases in between. The CDR3 reads CASSPRPGTYYNEQFF. The DNA of the CDR3 is TGTGCCAGCAGCCCTCGACCCGGGACTTACTACAATGAGCAGTTCTTC. The entire variable domain, with the rest obtained from reference TRBV7-2 and TRBJ2-1, is as follows: GAGVSQSPSNKVTEKGKDVELRCDPISGHTALYWYRQSLGQGLEFLIYFQGNSAPDKSGLPSDRFSAERTGGSVSTLTIQRTQQEDSAVYLCASSPRPGTYYNEQFFGPGTRLTVL.

CDR3 loop: CASSSDSGWSNQPQHF. CDR3 bases: TGTGCCAGCAGCTCGGACTCAGGCTGGAGCAATCAGCCCCAGCATTTT. This chain connects TRBV28 to TRBJ1-5, with D uncertain. The CDR3 is 16 amino acids. CDR1 is MDHEN and CDR2 is SYDVKM in the germline V gene. V was pared by 6 bases and J by 1 base, with 16 bases between.

This chain links TRBV7-3 with TRBJ2-7, with TRBD1 as a possible D gene (6 bases). Trimming pared 5 bases from V and 6 bases from J, leaving 14 bases between. CDR1 and CDR2 (germline): SGHTA, FQGTGA. The CDR3 loop spans 13 amino acids. Here the CDR3 reads CASSLDRGREQYF. The CDR3 region has the DNA TGTGCCAGCAGCCTGGACAGAGGCCGCGAGCAGTACTTC.

The chain links TRBV29-1 to TRBJ2-7, with D tentatively TRBD1 (6 bases). Germline V gene sequence: CDR1 SQVTM, CDR2 ANQGSEA. The V end lost 1 base, the J end lost 0 bases, and 13 bases lay between the germline ends. CDR3 length: 15 residues. In DNA form, the CDR3 reads TGCAGCGTTGAAGGGACAGAAAAAAACTCCTACGAGCAGTACTTC. Translation: CSVEGTEKNSYEQYF.